Presented here are 15 T cell receptor beta chains from one specimen sequenced in a study of immune evolution from preneoplasia to lung adenocarcinoma. Sequencing was performed with immunoSEQ multiplex PCR; in TCRdb, only in-frame clones are kept and a portion is missing. The data show 650 to 850 clones, about four fifths seen once. Sequenced input: FFPE atypical adenomatous hyperplasia tissue from the lung. Documented subset: atypical adenomatous hyperplasia (AAH), lung preneoplasia. The receptors here all came from a person aged 70 to 85 with lung adenocarcinoma.

This chain connects TRBV7-9 to TRBJ2-3, with 7 bases matching TRBD1. The CDR3 runs 14 residues. V shed 6 bases and J 4 bases; nucleotides not matched to a gene: 7. Germline assignment: CDR1 SEHNR and CDR2 FQNEAQ (reference sequence). DNA of the CDR3: TGTGCCAGCAGACCGGGACAGACGTCAGATACGCAGTATTTT. This encodes CASRPGQTSDTQYF.

The chain couples TRBV6-1 to TRBJ2-3, with 12 bases matching TRBD2. Losses at the gene ends were 2 bases for V and 4 bases for J; bases not matched to a gene: 1. The CDR3 consists of 15 residues. The germline CDR1 and CDR2 sequences are MNHNS and SASEGT. The CDR3 region is CASSELAGGPDTQYF. For the CDR3, the DNA is TGTGCCAGCAGTGAACTAGCGGGGGGGCCAGATACGCAGTATTTT.

Details on this clone: At one end the junction does not follow the germline gene, possibly because of a read error. The chain joins TRBV7-7 to TRBJ2-1, with D possibly TRBD2 on 5 matching bases. Germline V CDR1 and CDR2: SSHAT, FNYEAQ (reference sequence). The CDR3 is 13 amino acids. The CDR3 spells CASSDGGPSEQFF. Written as DNA, the CDR3 is TGTGCTAGCAGCGACGGAGGCCCTAGTGAGCAGTTCTTC.

The chain links TRBV25-1 to TRBJ2-1; D gene ambiguous. V dropped 5 bases and J dropped 6 bases, with 14 bases sitting between them. The germline CDR1 and CDR2 sequences are MGHDK and SYGVNS. The CDR3 has 14 amino acids. The CDR3 loop is CASSRKQKINEQFF. The CDR3 DNA is TGTGCCAGCAGTAGAAAACAGAAGATCAATGAGCAGTTCTTC.

The sample holds a few counts of this clone. The rearrangement joins TRBV30 to TRBJ2-7; 8 bases are a match to TRBD2. CDR1 is GTSNPN, CDR2 SVGIG, per germline (reference sequence). This CDR3 comprises 14 residues. With 0 bases clipped from V and 6 bases from J, the junction kept 7 bases outside the gene matches. CDR3 amino acids: CAWSVKVAGGEQYF. CDR3 coding DNA: TGTGCCTGGAGTGTTAAGGTTGCGGGGGGCGAGCAGTACTTC.

The chain recombines TRBV6-5 with TRBJ2-5, with TRBD2 matching over 10 bases. This CDR3 spans 14 amino acids. Germline V gene sequence: CDR1 MNHEY, CDR2 SVGAGI. V gave up 10 bases and J gave up 1 base; unmatched junction bases: 6. The CDR3 DNA reads as TGTGCCACACGGGCTAGCGGGAGCCAAGAGACCCAGTACTTC. This translates into CATRASGSQETQYF.

This chain connects TRBV19 to TRBJ1-4; possibly TRBD1 for D (5 bases). The CDR3 consists of 19 residues. V gave up 4 bases and J gave up 7 bases, with 28 bases separating them. The germline V gene encodes CDR1 LNHDA and CDR2 SQIVND (reference sequence). This CDR3 is CASSNPRAAGARVSEKLFF. The CDR3 DNA reads as TGTGCCAGTAGTAACCCCCGGGCAGCTGGGGCCCGGGTGAGTGAAAAACTGTTTTTT.

J is TRBJ1-1 and V is TRBV29-1; maybe TRBD1 (5 bases). Trimming left V 3 bases short and J 5 bases short, with 13 bases between. The CDR3 runs 13 residues. CDR1 and CDR2 from the germline V gene are SQVTM and ANQGSEA. CDR3 bases: TGCAGCGTTGAGGGGGGGGGTAATACTGAAGCTTTCTTT. This codes for CSVEGGGNTEAFF.

The rearrangement links TRBV10-2 to TRBJ2-7; no reliable D call. The CDR3 is 13 residues long. Trimming shortened V by 4 bases and J by 3 bases, and 10 bases separated the two germline ends. Germline-derived CDR1 and CDR2 are WSHSY and SAAADI. The CDR3: CASSGEVGYEQYF. For the CDR3, the DNA is TGCGCCAGCAGTGGAGAGGTAGGCTACGAGCAGTACTTC.

The table lists this clone with a count of one. This sample also contains other DNA sequences that code for the same CDR3. The chain joins TRBV5-4 to TRBJ2-5, with a tentative D call TRBD1 (5 bases). This CDR3 has 13 residues. The V end was cut by 0 bases, the J end by 3 bases, with 6 bases between. CDR1 SGHNT and CDR2 YYREEE come from the germline V gene (reference sequence). CDR3 residues: CASSLVREETQYF. CDR3 DNA sequence: TGTGCCAGCAGCTTGGTCAGGGAAGAGACCCAGTACTTC.

As regards this clone: The junction departs from germline at one end; a sequencing error may be responsible. The chain recombines TRBV9 with TRBJ1-5; D is uncertain. From germline, CDR1 is SGDLS and CDR2 YYNGEE. This CDR3 has 14 amino acids. The CDR3 DNA reads as TGTGCCAGCAACGTAGGAGGGTATGATCAGCCCCAGCATTTT. Translation: CASNVGGYDQPQHF.

V is TRBV28 and J is TRBJ2-7; TRBD2 might be the D (6 bases). V was shortened by 5 bases and J by 6 bases, with 20 bases between the two germline ends. The CDR3 covers 15 residues. CDR1 MDHEN and CDR2 SYDVKM come from the germline V gene. Written as DNA, the CDR3 is TGTGCCAGCAGTGCCTGGGGAGGTTTGGAAGGCGAGCAGTACTTC. This sequence encodes CASSAWGGLEGEQYF.

The J gene is TRBJ2-1, the V gene TRBV5-1, with unresolved D. Germline CDR1 reads SGHRS; CDR2 reads YFSETQ. V shed 6 bases and J shed 10 bases, with 14 bases lying between them. The CDR3 is 12 residues long. CDR3: CASNGAPLEQFF. The CDR3 nucleotides read TGCGCCAGCAACGGCGCGCCTTTGGAGCAGTTCTTC.

This clone was counted a single time. The CDR3 sequence is CASSLGVRDSPLHF. CDR3 DNA: TGTGCCAGCAGCTTAGGGGTCAGGGATTCACCCCTCCACTTT. The chain uses TRBV7-9 and TRBJ1-6, with D tentatively TRBD1 (5 bases). The CDR3 length is 14 residues. V lost 1 base and J lost 8, with 9 bases in between. Germline assignment: CDR1 SEHNR and CDR2 FQNEAQ (reference sequence).

This clone was picked up one time. V and J are TRBV11-2 and TRBJ2-3; 7 positions match TRBD1. The CDR3 is 15 amino acids. Germline V gene sequence: CDR1 SGHAT, CDR2 FQNNGV. The ends lost 1 base at V and 2 bases at J; junction bases unmatched: 3. CDR3 residues: CASSLGTGHTDTQYF. The DNA of the CDR3 is TGTGCCAGCAGCTTAGGGACAGGACACACAGATACGCAGTATTTT.